Sequencing of this TCR beta chain was carried out in a study of beta chain features in type 1 diabetes. Background on the study: There were 95 million to 110 million sorted cells examined across all samples. General study findings and limits: Compared with healthy donors, patients appeared to share more similar naive, central memory and regulatory TCRB repertoires. There was a moderate but significant shortening of TCRB CDR3s in all four CD4+ subsets of Type 1 diabetes patients. PCR, the amplification step, might favor shorter templates, equally in patients and controls.

Based on CD45RO/CCR7/CD25/CD127/CD95/CD27, CD4+ regulatory, stem cell-like memory, naive and central memory cells were sorted. Concerning this clone itself: The antigen remains unidentified.

Between the trimmed V and J ends, which lost 2 bases and 5 bases, there was a span of 8 bases. CDR1 and CDR2 from the germline V gene are SGHNT and YYREEE (reference sequence). This CDR3 has 13 amino acids. Investigators reverse transcribed all isolated RNA, so they sequenced expressed TCRB transcripts. The method was immunoSEQ multiplex PCR; TCRdb's version includes in-frame clones alone and lacks a portion of them. The sample records 250,000 to 300,000 clones, 13% to 15% being singletons. Material: naive CD4+ T cells from blood. The source is a man under 40 with type 1 diabetes. The rearrangement uses TRBV5-4 and TRBJ2-4; no clear D gene. CDR3 sequence: CASSFRQENIQYF. The CDR3 DNA is TGTGCCAGCAGCTTTCGGCAGGAAAACATTCAGTACTTC.